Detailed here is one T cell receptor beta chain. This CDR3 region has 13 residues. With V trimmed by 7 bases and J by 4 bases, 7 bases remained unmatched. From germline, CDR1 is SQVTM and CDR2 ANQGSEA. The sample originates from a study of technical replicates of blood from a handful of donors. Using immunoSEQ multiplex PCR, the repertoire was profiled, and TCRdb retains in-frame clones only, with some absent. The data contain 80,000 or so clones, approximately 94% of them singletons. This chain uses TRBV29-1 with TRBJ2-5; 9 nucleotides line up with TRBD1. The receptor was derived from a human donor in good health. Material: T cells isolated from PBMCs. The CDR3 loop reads CSERQGVGETQYF. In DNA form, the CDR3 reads TGCAGCGAGAGACAGGGGGTCGGAGAGACCCAGTACTTC. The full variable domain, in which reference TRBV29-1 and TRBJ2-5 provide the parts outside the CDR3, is SAVISQKPSRDICQRGTSLTIQCQVDSQVTMMFWYRQQPGQSLTLIATANQGSEATYESGFVIDKFPISRPNLTFSTLTVSNMSPEDSSIYLCSERQGVGETQYFGPGTRLLVL.